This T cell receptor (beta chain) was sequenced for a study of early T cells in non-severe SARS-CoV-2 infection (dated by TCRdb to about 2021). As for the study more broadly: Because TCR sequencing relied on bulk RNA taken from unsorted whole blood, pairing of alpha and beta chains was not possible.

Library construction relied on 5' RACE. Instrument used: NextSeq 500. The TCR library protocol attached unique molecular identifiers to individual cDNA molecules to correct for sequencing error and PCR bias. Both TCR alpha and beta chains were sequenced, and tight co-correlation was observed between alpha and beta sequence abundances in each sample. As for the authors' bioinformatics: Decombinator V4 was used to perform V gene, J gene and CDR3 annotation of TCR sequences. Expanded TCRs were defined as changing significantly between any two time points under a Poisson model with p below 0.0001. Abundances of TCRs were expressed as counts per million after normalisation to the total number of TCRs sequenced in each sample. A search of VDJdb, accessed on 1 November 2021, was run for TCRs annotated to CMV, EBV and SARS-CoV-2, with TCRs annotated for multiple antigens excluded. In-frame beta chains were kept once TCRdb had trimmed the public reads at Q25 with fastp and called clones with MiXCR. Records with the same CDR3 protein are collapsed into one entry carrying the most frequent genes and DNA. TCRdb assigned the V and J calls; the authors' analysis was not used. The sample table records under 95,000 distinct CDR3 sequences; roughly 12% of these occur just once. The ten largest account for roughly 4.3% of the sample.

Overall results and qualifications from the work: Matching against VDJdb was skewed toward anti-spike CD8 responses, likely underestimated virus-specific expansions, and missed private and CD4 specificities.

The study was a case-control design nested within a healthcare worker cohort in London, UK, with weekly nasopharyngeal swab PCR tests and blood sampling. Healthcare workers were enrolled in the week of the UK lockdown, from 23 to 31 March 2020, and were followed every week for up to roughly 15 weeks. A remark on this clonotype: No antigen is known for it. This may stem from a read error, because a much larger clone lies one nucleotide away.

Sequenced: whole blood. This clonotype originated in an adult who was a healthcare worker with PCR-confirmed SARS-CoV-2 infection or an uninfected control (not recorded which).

In nucleotides, the sequence is TGCAGCGCCGATGACAGGAACGCTGAAGCTTTCTTT. The translation is CSADDRNAEAFF. The chain is made from TRBV29-1 and TRBJ1-1; the D segment could be TRBD1, given 6 matching bases. CDR1 and CDR2 are drawn from the germline V gene: SQVTM, ANQGSEA. Including the terminal cysteine and phenylalanine, the CDR3 comprises 12 residues. The entry retains the CDR3 DNA only, 36 bases that are in frame from base 1.